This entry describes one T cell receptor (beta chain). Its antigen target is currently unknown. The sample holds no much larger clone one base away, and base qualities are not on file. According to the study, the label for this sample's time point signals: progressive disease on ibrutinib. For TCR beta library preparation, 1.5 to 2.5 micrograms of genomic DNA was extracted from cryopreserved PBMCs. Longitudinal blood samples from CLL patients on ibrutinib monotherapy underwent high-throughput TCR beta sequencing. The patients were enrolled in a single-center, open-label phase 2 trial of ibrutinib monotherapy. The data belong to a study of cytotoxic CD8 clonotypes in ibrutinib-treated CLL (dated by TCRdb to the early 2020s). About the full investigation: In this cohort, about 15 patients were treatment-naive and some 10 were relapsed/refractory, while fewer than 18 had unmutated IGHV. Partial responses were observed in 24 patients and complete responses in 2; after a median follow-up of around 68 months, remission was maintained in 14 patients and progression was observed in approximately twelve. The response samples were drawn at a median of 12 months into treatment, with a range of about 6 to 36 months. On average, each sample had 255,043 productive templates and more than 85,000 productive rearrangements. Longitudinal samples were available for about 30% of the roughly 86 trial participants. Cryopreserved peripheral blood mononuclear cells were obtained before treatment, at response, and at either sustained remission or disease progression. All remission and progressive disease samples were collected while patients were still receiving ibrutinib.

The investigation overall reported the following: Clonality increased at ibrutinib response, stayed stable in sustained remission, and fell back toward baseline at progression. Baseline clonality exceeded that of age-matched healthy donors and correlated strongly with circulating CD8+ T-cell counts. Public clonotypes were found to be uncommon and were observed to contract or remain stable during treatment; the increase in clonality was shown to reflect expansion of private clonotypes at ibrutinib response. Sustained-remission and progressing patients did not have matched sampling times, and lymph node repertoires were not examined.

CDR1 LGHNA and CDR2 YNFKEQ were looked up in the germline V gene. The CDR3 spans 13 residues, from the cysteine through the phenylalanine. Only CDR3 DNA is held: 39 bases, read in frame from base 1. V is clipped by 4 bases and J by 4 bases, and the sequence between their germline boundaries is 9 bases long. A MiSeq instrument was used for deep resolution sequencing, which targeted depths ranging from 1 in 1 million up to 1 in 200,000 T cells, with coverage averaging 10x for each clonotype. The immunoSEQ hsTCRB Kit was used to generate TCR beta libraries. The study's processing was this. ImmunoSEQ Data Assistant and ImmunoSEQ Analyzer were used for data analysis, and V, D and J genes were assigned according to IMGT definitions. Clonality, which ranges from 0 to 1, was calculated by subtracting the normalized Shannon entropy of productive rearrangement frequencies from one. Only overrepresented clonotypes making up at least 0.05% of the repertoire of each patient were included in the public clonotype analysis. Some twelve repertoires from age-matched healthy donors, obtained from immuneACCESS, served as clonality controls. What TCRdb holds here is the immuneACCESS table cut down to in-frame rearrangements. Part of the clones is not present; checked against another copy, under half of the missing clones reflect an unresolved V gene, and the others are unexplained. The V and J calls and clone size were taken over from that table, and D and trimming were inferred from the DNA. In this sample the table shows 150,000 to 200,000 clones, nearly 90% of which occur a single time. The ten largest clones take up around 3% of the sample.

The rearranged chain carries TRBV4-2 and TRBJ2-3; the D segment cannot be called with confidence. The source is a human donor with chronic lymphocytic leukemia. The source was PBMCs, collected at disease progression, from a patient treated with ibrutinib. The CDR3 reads CASSRERPDTQYF. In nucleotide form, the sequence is TGTGCCAGCAGCCGCGAGAGGCCAGATACGCAGTATTTT.